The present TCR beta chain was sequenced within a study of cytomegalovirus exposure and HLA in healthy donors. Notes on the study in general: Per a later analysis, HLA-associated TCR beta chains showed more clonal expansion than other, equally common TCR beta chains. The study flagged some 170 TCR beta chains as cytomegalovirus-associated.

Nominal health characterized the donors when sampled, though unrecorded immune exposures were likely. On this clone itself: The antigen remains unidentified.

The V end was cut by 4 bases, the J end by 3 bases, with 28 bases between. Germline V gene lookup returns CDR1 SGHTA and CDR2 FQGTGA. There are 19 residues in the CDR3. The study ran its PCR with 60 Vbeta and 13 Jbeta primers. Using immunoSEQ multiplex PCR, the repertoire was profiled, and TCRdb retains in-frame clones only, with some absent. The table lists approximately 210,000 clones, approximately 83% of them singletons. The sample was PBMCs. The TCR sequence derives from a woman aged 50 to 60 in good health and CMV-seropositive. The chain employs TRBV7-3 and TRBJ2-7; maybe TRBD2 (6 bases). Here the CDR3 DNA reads TGTGCCAGCAGCTCCCTTCCGGTTGGGTCCGGGGGAAATCACTACGAGCAGTACTTC. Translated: CASSSLPVGSGGNHYEQYF.